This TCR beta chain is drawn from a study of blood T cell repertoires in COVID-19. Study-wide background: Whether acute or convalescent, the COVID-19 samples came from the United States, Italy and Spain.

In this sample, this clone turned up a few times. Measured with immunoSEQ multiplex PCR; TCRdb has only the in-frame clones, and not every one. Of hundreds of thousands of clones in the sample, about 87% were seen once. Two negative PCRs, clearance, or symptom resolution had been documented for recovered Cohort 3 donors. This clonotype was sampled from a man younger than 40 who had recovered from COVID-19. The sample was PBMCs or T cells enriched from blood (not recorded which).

The CDR3 sequence: CASSKGRTDNSPLHF. CDR3 DNA: TGTGCCAGCAGCAAAGGACGGACAGATAATTCACCCCTCCACTTT. V gene TRBV9 combines with J gene TRBJ1-6, with D perhaps matching TRBD1 (6 bases). The CDR3 extends over 15 amino acids. Trimming took off 4 bases at V and 5 bases at J, with 13 bases between the two ends. CDR1 is SGDLS and CDR2 is YYNGEE in the germline V gene.